Listed here are 20 T cell receptor beta chains from one sample, sequenced in a study of cytomegalovirus exposure and HLA in healthy donors (dated by TCRdb to about 2017). The method behind the library was the immunoSEQ multiplex PCR assay. For the multiplex PCR, a mixture combining 60 forward primers for TCR Vbeta segments and 13 reverse primers for TCR Jbeta segments was used. The immuneACCESS repertoire file appears here via TCRdb, limited to in-frame rearrangements. These files lack a portion of the clones; in checked studies, under half of the deficit traces to unresolved V genes, and the cause of the others is not known. Within this sample are hundreds of thousands of clones, with 80% to 90% of them counted one time only. The top ten constitute 2% to 3% of the sample. The sequencing input was PBMCs. These TCRs come from a woman in her late teens or twenties in good health and CMV-seronegative.

This sequence joins TRBV5-4 and TRBJ2-3, with D uncertain. V was trimmed by 1 base and J by 6 bases, leaving 12 bases between them. The germline CDR1 and CDR2 sequences are SGHNT and YYREEE (reference sequence). This CDR3 has 14 residues. CDR3 nucleotide sequence: TGTGCCAGCAGCTTGAGAGCCTACAGTGATACGCAGTATTTT. Translating it yields CASSLRAYSDTQYF.

The rearrangement joins TRBV9 to TRBJ1-2, with 9 bases matching TRBD1. This CDR3 has 15 amino acids. Losses at the gene ends were 0 bases for V and 4 bases for J; bases not matched to a gene: 4. CDR1 is SGDLS, CDR2 YYNGEE, per germline. CDR3 loop: CASSVGDRDPYGYTF. The CDR3 coding sequence is TGTGCCAGCAGCGTAGGGGACAGGGACCCCTATGGCTACACCTTC. The full variable domain, in which reference TRBV9 and TRBJ1-2 provide the parts outside the CDR3, is DSGVTQTPKHLITATGQRVTLRCSPRSGDLSVYWYQQSLDQGLQFLIQYYNGEERAKGNILERFSAQQFPDLHSELNLSSLELGDSALYFCASSVGDRDPYGYTFGSGTRLTVV.

The chain uses TRBV18 and TRBJ2-3; D is undetermined. V was shortened by 0 bases and J by 3 bases, with 7 bases between the two germline ends. This CDR3 has 14 amino acids. Looked up from germline, CDR1 is KGHSH and CDR2 is LQKENI. CDR3 DNA: TGTGCCAGCTCACCACCGGGCCCTACAGATACGCAGTATTTT. The encoded protein is CASSPPGPTDTQYF.

This clone was seen more than once but under ten times. This CDR3 is CASSIVLAPTYEQYF. The DNA for the CDR3 is TGTGCCAGTAGTATAGTTCTAGCGCCCACCTACGAGCAGTACTTC. V gene TRBV19 combines with J gene TRBJ2-5, with D possibly TRBD2 on 6 matching bases. The DNA matches TRBJ2-7 better at its end, which makes the J call doubtful. Germline-derived CDR1 and CDR2 are LNHDA and SQIVND (reference sequence). This CDR3 is 15 amino acids long.

The V and J genes are TRBV27 and TRBJ2-5, with 10 bases fitting TRBD2. This CDR3 has 16 residues. Trimming cost V 2 bases and J 4 bases; bases outside gene matches: 7. Germline loops: CDR1 MNHEY, CDR2 SMNVEV (reference sequence). The CDR3 region is CASSLGLAGAGETQYF. Written as DNA, the CDR3 is TGTGCCAGCAGTTTAGGGCTAGCGGGGGCGGGAGAGACCCAGTACTTC.

The chain is built from TRBV18 and TRBJ2-1; 8 positions match TRBD1. The CDR3 has 13 residues. Trimming at V came to 2 bases and at J to 9 bases, leaving 3 bases not matched to a gene. Germline V gene sequence: CDR1 KGHSH, CDR2 LQKENI. DNA for the CDR3: TGTGCCAGCTCACCAGCAGGGGGCGTTGAGCAGTTCTTC. It yields the protein CASSPAGGVEQFF. The full variable domain, its missing parts supplied by reference TRBV18 and TRBJ2-1, is NAGVMQNPRHLVRRRGQEARLRCSPMKGHSHVYWYRQLPEEGLKFMVYLQKENIIDESGMPKERFSAEFPKEGPSILRIQQVVRGDSAAYFCASSPAGGVEQFFGPGTRLTVL.

J is TRBJ2-5 and V is TRBV5-4; 9 positions match TRBD2. This CDR3 spans 15 amino acids. Germline CDR1 SGHNT, CDR2 YYREEE (reference sequence). J lost 0 bases, V lost 2 bases, and 2 bases had no gene match. The CDR3 is CASSLKRGDQETQYF. CDR3 nucleotides: TGTGCCAGCAGCTTAAAGCGGGGGGACCAAGAGACCCAGTACTTC.

CDR3 residues: CATSRSSTTDTQYF. In DNA, the CDR3 is TGTGCCACCAGCAGATCGTCTACTACAGATACGCAGTATTTT. The chain uses TRBV15 and TRBJ2-3; D remains unclear. Germline V gene sequence: CDR1 LNHNV, CDR2 YYDKDF (reference sequence). The length of the CDR3 is 14 residues. V was clipped by 2 bases and J by 3 bases, with 9 bases between them.

The CDR3 loop reads CASRATGSTNEKLFF. CDR3 nucleotides: TGTGCCAGCAGAGCCACAGGGTCTACTAATGAAAAACTGTTTTTT. The J gene is TRBJ1-4, the V gene TRBV6-5; TRBD1 might be the D (6 bases). V was cut by 6 bases and J by 2 bases, with 13 bases left in between. This CDR3 is 15 amino acids long. CDR1 and CDR2 (germline): MNHEY, SVGAGI.

CDR3 residues: CASSQDPSGGGYEQYF. The CDR3 nucleotides read TGCGCCAGCAGCCAAGACCCCAGCGGGGGTGGATACGAGCAGTACTTC. The chain carries TRBV4-1 and TRBJ2-7, with 8 positions matching TRBD2. The junction had 8 bases not matched to a gene; V was cut back by 0 bases and J by 4 bases. Germline loops: CDR1 MGHRA, CDR2 YSYEKL. The CDR3 is 16 residues long.

V usage is TRBV27 and J usage is TRBJ2-7; a weak D match, TRBD1 (5 bases). Between the trimmed V and J ends, which lost 8 bases and 2 bases, there was a span of 19 bases. This CDR3 is 15 amino acids long. The germline V gene encodes CDR1 MNHEY and CDR2 SMNVEV (reference sequence). CDR3 region: CASAPSRVSTYEQYF. For the CDR3, the DNA is TGTGCCAGCGCGCCTTCCAGGGTATCGACCTACGAGCAGTACTTC.

The sample holds one count of this clone. J is TRBJ1-2 and V is TRBV10-3; D not resolved. The germline V gene has CDR1 ENHRY and CDR2 SYGVKD. V dropped 4 bases and J dropped 8 bases, with 11 bases sitting between them. The CDR3 is 12 amino acids. Here the CDR3 reads CAISGERAGYTF. CDR3 nucleotide sequence: TGTGCCATCAGTGGGGAGAGGGCGGGCTACACCTTC.

This chain uses TRBV30 with TRBJ1-4; possibly TRBD1 for D (6 bases). Trimming took 5 bases from V and 8 from J, leaving 15 bases between them. The CDR3 contains 13 residues. CDR1 and CDR2 (germline): GTSNPN, SVGIG (reference sequence). CDR3 protein: CAWQGRGREKLFF. CDR3 in DNA: TGTGCCTGGCAGGGGAGGGGAAGAGAAAAACTGTTTTTT.

For the CDR3, the DNA is TGTGCCAGCTCACCCCTCAGGCCCAATTCGGCGGGGATACAAGAGACCCAGTACTTC. It encodes CASSPLRPNSAGIQETQYF. This sequence joins TRBV18 and TRBJ2-5, with a weak D call TRBD2 (6 bases). Deletions cut 3 bases from V and 2 bases from J, with 25 bases between. CDR3 size: 19 residues. Germline loops: CDR1 KGHSH, CDR2 LQKENI.

The gene calls are TRBV9 and TRBJ2-5, with TRBD2 matching over 12 bases. Germline V lookup: CDR1 SGDLS, CDR2 YYNGEE. The trim removed 4 bases at V and 5 bases at J, leaving 6 bases unmatched. This CDR3 contains 15 residues. The CDR3 loop is CASSPSGGAGETQYF. In DNA form, the CDR3 reads TGTGCCAGCAGCCCTAGCGGGGGGGCCGGGGAGACCCAGTACTTC.

The J gene is TRBJ2-3, the V gene TRBV7-3, with no clear D. V was cut by 3 bases and J by 5 bases, with 9 bases left in between. Germline-derived CDR1 and CDR2 are SGHTA and FQGTGA. This CDR3 is 13 amino acids long. The CDR3 nucleotides are TGTGCCAGCAGCTTCAATCAACAAGATACGCAGTATTTT. This sequence encodes CASSFNQQDTQYF.

The rearrangement joins TRBV9 to TRBJ2-1; perhaps TRBD2 as D (6 bases). The CDR3 covers 17 residues. Trimming stripped 1 base from V and 1 base from J, with 15 bases between. From germline, CDR1 is SGDLS and CDR2 YYNGEE. This CDR3 reads CASSVYGGAGSYNEQFF. CDR3 in DNA: TGTGCCAGCAGCGTATATGGAGGGGCCGGGTCCTACAATGAGCAGTTCTTC.

The chain recombines TRBV28 with TRBJ2-5; the D gene is possibly TRBD1 (6 bases). This CDR3 has 15 amino acids. Germline values: CDR1 MDHEN, CDR2 SYDVKM. V lost 2 bases to trimming and J lost 2 bases, with 12 bases between them. CDR3 in DNA: TGTGCCAGCAGTTTAGGACAGCCCAGACAAGAGACCCAGTACTTC. This gives the protein CASSLGQPRQETQYF. The whole variable domain, remainder taken from reference TRBV28 and TRBJ2-5, is DVKVTQSSRYLVKRTGEKVFLECVQDMDHENMFWYRQDPGLGLRLIYFSYDVKMKEKGDIPEGYSVSREKKERFSLILESASTNQTSMYLCASSLGQPRQETQYFGPGTRLLVL.

As concerns this clone: This specimen includes other DNA sequences encoding the same CDR3. The chain's CDR3 is CASSLYTDTQYF. The CDR3, as DNA: TGTGCCAGCAGCCTATACACAGATACGCAGTATTTT. This sequence joins TRBV7-2 and TRBJ2-3; D remains unclear. Germline V gene data show CDR1 as SGHTA and CDR2 as FQGNSA. This CDR3 region has 12 residues. With 5 bases removed from V and 2 bases from J, the gap between germline ends came to 5 bases.

The chain carries TRBV6-5 and TRBJ1-5; 8 bases line up with TRBD1. The CDR3 has 15 residues. Germline CDR1 is MNHEY and CDR2 is SVGAGI. With V trimmed by 6 bases and J by 7 bases, 11 bases remained unmatched. The chain's CDR3 is CASSPDRGGGQPQHF. CDR3 DNA: TGTGCCAGCAGCCCCGACAGGGGAGGTGGGCAGCCCCAGCATTTT.